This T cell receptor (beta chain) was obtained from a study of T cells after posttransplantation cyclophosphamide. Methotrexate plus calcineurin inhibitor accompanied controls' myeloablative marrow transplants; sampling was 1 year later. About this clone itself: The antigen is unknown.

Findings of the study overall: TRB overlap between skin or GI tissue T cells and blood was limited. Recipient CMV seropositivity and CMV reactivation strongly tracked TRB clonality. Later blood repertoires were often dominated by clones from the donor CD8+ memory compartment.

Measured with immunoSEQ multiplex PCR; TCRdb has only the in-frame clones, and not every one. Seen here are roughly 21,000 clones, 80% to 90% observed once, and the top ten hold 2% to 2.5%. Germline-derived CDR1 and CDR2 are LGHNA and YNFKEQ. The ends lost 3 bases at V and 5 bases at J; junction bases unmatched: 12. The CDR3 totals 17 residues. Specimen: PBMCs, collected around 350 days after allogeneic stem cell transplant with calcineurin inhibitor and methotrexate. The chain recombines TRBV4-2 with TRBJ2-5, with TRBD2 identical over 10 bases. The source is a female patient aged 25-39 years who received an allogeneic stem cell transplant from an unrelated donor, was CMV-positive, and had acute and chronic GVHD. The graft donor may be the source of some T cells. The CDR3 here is CASSHSSGGLLEETQYF. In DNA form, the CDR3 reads TGTGCCAGCAGCCATAGTAGCGGGGGGCTATTGGAGGAGACCCAGTACTTC.